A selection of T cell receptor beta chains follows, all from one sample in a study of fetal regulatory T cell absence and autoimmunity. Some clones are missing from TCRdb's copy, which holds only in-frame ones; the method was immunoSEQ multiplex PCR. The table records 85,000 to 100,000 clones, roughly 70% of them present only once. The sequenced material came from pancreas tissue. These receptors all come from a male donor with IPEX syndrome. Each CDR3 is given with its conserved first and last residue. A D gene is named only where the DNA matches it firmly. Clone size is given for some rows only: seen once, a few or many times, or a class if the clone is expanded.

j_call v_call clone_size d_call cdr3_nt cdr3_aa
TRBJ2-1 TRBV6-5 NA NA TGTGCCAGCAGTTACTCTCCGGACTATCACAATGAGCAGTTCTTC CASSYSPDYHNEQFF
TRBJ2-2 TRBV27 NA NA TGTGCCAGCAGTTTACCGGGGAGGAACACCGGGGAGCTGTTTTTT CASSLPGRNTGELFF
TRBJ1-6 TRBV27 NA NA TGTGCCAGCAGTTACGGGACACATAATTCACCCCTCCACTTT CASSYGTHNSPLHF
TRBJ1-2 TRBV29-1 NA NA TGCAGCGTCGAAGCTAGATATGGCTACACCTTC CSVEARYGYTF
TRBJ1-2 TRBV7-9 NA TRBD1 TGTGCCAGCAGCAGGCCGGTGACAGGGGGCTATGGCTACACCTTC CASSRPVTGGYGYTF
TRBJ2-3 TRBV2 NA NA TGTGCCAGCCTTCTAAGGGGCCCAGATACGCAGTATTTT CASLLRGPDTQYF
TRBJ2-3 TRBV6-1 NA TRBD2 TGTGCCAGTGGACTAGATGGCACAGATACGCAGTATTTT CASGLDGTDTQYF
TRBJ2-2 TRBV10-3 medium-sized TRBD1 TGTGCCATCAGTGCGGCTGGGGGACAGGACACCGGGGAGCTGTTTTTT CAISAAGGQDTGELFF
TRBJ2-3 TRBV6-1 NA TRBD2 TGTGCCAGCAGCGGGGGGGCTCCAGATACGCAGTATTTT CASSGGAPDTQYF
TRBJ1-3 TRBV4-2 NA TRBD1 TGTGCCAGCAGCCAAAAGGACAGGGGTGGAAACACCATATATTTT CASSQKDRGGNTIYF
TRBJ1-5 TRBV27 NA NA TGTGCCAGCAGTTTACAGGGGCGACATCAGCCCCAGCATTTT CASSLQGRHQPQHF
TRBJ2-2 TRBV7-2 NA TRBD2 TGTGCCAGCAGCTTACTAGCGGGGGGGCCCGGGGAGCTGTTTTTT CASSLLAGGPGELFF
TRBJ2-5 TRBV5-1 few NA TGCGCCAGCAGCTTGACCACCACATGGACCCAGTACTTC CASSLTTTWTQYF
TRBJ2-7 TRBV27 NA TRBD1 TGTGCCAGCAGTTCCGGGACAGGGGGCTACGAGCAGTACTTC CASSSGTGGYEQYF
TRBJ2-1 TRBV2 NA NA TGTGCCAGCAGTGAAAGTTCCCCCCAGGGGTACGCCTTCAATGAGCAGTTCTTC CASSESSPQGYAFNEQFF
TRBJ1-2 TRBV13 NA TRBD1 TGTGCCAGCAGCCCCGGGACAGCCGAGGTTCATAACTATGGCTACACCTTC CASSPGTAEVHNYGYTF
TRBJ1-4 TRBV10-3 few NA TGTGCCATCAGTGAGTCGACTGGGACTGAAAAACTGTTTTTT CAISESTGTEKLFF
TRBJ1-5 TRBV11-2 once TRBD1 TGTGCCAGCAGCTTACATTCCGGGACAGGGGGCCAGCCCCAGCATTTT CASSLHSGTGGQPQHF
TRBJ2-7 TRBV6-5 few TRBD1 TGTGCCAGCAGTTACTCGACAGGGGGCTACGAGCAGTACTTC CASSYSTGGYEQYF
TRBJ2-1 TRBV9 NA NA TGTGCCAGCAGCGTAACTAATGAGCAGTTCTTC CASSVTNEQFF
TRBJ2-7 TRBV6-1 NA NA TGTGCCAGCAGTGACCGGGACCTCTACGAGCAGTACTTC CASSDRDLYEQYF
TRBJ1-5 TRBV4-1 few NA TGCGCCAGCAGCCAGGGGGCGGGGCCCCAGCATTTT CASSQGAGPQHF
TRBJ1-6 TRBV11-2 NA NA TGTGCCAGCAGCTTTCAGGGGTGGAATTCACCCCTCCACTTT CASSFQGWNSPLHF
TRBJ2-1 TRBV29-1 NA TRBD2 TGCAGCGTTGAACTGGGACTAGCATCATACAATGAGCAGTTCTTC CSVELGLASYNEQFF
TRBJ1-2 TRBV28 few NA TGTGCCAGCAGTTTACGGCTCCGGGATGGCTACACCTTC CASSLRLRDGYTF
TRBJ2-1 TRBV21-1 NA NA TGTGCCAGCAGCAAAGCGCAGTTCCAGCGGGAGGGCCATGAGCAGTTCTTC CASSKAQFQREGHEQFF
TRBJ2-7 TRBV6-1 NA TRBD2 TGTGCCAGCAGTGGGCGGGAGCTATACGAGCAGTACTTC CASSGRELYEQYF
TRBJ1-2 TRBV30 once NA TGTGCCTGGAGTGGACAGGAACTTCACACCTTC CAWSGQELHTF
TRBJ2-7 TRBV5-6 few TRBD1 TGTGCCAGCAGCCGACAGGGAGTAAGGACCTACGAGCAGTACTTC CASSRQGVRTYEQYF
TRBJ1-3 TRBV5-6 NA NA TGTGCCAGCAGCTTGATAGGGGTCTCTGGAAACACCATATATTTT CASSLIGVSGNTIYF
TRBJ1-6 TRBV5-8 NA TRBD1 TGTGCCAGCAGCTTGGTAGAGGCGCAGGGGGCAACCCTCCACTTT CASSLVEAQGATLHF
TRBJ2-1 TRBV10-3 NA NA TGTGCCATCACCGCCAAGGGAGACAGCACCTACAATGAGCAGTTCTTC CAITAKGDSTYNEQFF
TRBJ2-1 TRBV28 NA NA TGTGCCAGCAGTTCCCCATGGGGGAAAGGGGCCTACAATGAGCAGTTCTTC CASSSPWGKGAYNEQFF
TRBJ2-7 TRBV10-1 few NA TGCGCCAGCAGGTCCTACGAGCAGTACTTC CASRSYEQYF
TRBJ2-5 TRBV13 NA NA TGTGCCAGCAGCACCGCAGGGGAGACCCAGTACTTC CASSTAGETQYF